This passage covers 4 T cell receptor beta chains from one sample sequenced in a study of CD8 T cells in ankylosing spondylitis. TCRdb analysed the 5' RACE reads with MiXCR anew, one entry per CDR3 protein. In the table there are 7,000 to 8,500 distinct CDR3 sequences, 8.2% of which are singletons. What was sequenced was blood, either unsorted or a sorted T cell fraction (not recorded which). Receptors originate from a male donor with ankylosing spondylitis or in good health (not recorded which).

By proportion, this clonotype is medium-sized. The genes are TRBV9 and TRBJ2-1, with 10 nucleotides matching TRBD2. Looked up from germline, CDR1 is SGDLS and CDR2 is YYNGEE. The CDR3 extends over 16 amino acids. J was trimmed by 4 bases and V by 4 bases; bases with no gene match: 8. CDR3 nucleotides: TGTGCCAGCAGCACCCCGACTAGCGGGTCATACAATGAGCAGTTCTTC. It specifies CASSTPTSGSYNEQFF.

Judged by abundance, this clonotype is medium-sized (0.01 to 0.1%). The J gene is TRBJ2-1, the V gene TRBV9, with TRBD2 matching 12 bases. The CDR3 sequence is 19 residues long. Germline CDR1 is SGDLS and CDR2 is YYNGEE. Unmatched junction bases numbered 14, after V lost 0 bases and J lost 7 bases. CDR3 DNA: TGTGCCAGCAGCGTAGGGAGCCTTGCTAGCGGGAGGGTTGGGAATGAGCAGTTCTTC. It is translated as CASSVGSLASGRVGNEQFF.

This clonotype is deemed large (0.1 to 1%). The chain couples TRBV9 to TRBJ2-2; TRBD2 aligns across 14 bases. Trimming at V came to 2 bases and at J to 4 bases, leaving 10 bases not matched to a gene. This CDR3 contains 19 residues. The germline gives CDR1 SGDLS, CDR2 YYNGEE. This CDR3 reads CASSVSGTSGSGGTGELFF. The CDR3 nucleotides are TGTGCCAGCAGCGTTTCAGGGACTAGCGGGAGTGGGGGCACCGGGGAGCTGTTTTTT.

This clonotype showed up just a few times. The CDR3 sequence: CASSVGGSPDTQYF. CDR3 DNA sequence: TGTGCCAGCAGCGTAGGGGGTAGCCCAGATACGCAGTATTTT. The chain uses TRBV9 and TRBJ2-3; D remains ambiguous. Germline V lookup: CDR1 SGDLS, CDR2 YYNGEE. Trimming left V 0 bases short and J 4 bases short, with 9 bases between. This CDR3 is built from 14 residues.